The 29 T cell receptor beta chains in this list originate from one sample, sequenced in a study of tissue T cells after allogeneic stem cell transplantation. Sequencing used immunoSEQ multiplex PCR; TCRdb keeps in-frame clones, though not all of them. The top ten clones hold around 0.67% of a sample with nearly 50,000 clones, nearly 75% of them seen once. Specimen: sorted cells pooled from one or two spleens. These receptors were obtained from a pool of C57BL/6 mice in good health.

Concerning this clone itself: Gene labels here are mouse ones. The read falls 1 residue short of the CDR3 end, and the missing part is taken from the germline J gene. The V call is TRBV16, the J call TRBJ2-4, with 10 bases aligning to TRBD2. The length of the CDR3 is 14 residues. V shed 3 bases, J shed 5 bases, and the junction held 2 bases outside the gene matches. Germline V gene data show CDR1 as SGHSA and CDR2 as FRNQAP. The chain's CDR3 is CASSFWTGGNTLYF. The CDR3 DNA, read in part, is TGTGCAAGCAGCTTTTGGACTGGGGGAAACACCTTGTAC.

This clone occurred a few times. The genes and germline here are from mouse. The covered CDR3 bases are TGCACCTGCAGTGCAGGGGACAGCTCCTATGAACAGTAC. The encoded protein is CTCSAGDSSYEQY. The CDR3 in its entirety is CTCSAGDSSYEQYF. This chain joins TRBV1 and TRBJ2-7; TRBD1 aligns across 7 bases. The DNA ends 1 residue before the CDR3 does, and the rest of the CDR3 is filled in from the germline J gene. This CDR3 has 14 amino acids. The junction had 0 bases not matched to a gene; V was cut back by 1 base and J by 0 bases. Germline V gives CDR1 NSQYPW, CDR2 LRSPGD (reference sequence).

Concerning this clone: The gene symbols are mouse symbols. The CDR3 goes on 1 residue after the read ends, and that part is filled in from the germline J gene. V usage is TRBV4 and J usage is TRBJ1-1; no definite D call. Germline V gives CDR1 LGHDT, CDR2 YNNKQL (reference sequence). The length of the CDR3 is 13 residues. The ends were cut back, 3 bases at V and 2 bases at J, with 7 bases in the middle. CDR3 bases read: TGTGCCAGCAGCTACACAGTCAACACAGAAGTCTTC. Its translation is CASSYTVNTEVF. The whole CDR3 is CASSYTVNTEVFF.

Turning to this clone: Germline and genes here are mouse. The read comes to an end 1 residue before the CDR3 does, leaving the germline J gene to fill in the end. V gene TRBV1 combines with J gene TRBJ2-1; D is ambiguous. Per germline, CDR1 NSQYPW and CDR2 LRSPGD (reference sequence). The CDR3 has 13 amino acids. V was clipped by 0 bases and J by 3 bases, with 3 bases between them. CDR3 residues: CTCSADFYAEQFF. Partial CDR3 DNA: TGCACCTGCAGTGCAGATTTCTATGCTGAGCAGTTC.

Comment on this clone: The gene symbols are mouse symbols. This CDR3 reads CASGEGGENYAEQFF. Incomplete CDR3 DNA: TGTGCCAGCGGTGAGGGAGGGGAAAACTATGCTGAGCAGTTC. V and J are TRBV13-2 and TRBJ2-1; weak D call: TRBD1 (5 bases). The read terminates 1 residue ahead of where the CDR3 ends, so the germline J gene completes it. Trimming left V 2 bases short and J 1 base short, with 10 bases between. The CDR3 extends over 15 amino acids. Germline V gives CDR1 NNHNN, CDR2 SYGAGS (reference sequence).

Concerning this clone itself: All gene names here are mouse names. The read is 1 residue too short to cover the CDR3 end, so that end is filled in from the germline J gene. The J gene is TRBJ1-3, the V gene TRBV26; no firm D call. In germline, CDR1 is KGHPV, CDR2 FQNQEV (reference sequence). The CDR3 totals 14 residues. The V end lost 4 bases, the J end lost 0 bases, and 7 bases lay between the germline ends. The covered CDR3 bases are TGTGCCAGCAGTCGACAAAATTCTGGAAATACGCTCTAT. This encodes CASSRQNSGNTLY. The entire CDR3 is CASSRQNSGNTLYF.

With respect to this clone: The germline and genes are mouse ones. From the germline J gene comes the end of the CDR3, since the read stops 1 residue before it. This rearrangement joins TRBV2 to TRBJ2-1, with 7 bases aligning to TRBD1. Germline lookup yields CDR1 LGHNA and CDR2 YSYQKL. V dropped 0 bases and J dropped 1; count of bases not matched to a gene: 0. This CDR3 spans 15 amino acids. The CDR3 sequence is CASSQEQGNYAEQFF. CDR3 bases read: TGTGCCAGCAGCCAAGAACAGGGGAACTATGCTGAGCAGTTC.

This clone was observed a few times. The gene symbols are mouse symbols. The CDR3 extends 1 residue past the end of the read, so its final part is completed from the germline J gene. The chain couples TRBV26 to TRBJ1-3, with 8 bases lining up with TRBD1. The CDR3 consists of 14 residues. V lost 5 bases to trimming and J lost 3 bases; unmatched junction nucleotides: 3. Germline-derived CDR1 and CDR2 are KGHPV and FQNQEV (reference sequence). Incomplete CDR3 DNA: TGTGCCAGCAGTGTCGACAGGGGTGGAAATACGCTCTAT. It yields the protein CASSVDRGGNTLY. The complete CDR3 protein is CASSVDRGGNTLYF.

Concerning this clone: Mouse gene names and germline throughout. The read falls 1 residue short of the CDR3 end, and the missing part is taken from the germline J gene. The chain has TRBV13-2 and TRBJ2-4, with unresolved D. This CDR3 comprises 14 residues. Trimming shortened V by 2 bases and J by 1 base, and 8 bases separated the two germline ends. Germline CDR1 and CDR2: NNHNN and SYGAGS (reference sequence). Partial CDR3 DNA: TGTGCCAGCGGTGACCGAAGGGGTCAAAACACCTTGTAC. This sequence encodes CASGDRRGQNTLY. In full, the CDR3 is CASGDRRGQNTLYF.

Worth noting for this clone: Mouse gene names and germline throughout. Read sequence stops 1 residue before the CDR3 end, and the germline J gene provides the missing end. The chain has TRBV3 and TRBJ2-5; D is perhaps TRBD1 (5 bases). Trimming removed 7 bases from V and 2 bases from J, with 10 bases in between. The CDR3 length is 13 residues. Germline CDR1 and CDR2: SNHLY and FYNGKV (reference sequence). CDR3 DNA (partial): TGTGCCAGCACTCGACAGATCCAAGACACCCAGTAC. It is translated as CASTRQIQDTQY. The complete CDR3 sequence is CASTRQIQDTQYF.

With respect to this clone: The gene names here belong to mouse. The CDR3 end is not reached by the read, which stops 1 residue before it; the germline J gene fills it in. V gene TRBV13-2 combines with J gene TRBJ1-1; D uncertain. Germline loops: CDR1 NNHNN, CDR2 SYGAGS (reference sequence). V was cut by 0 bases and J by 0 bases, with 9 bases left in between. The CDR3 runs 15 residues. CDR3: CASGDAGQANTEVFF. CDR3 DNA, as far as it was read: TGTGCCAGCGGTGATGCTGGGCAGGCAAACACAGAAGTCTTC.

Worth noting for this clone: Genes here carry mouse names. CDR3 DNA, as far as it was read: TGTGCCAGCAGTACCGGGGATAACGAAAGATTATTT. This encodes CASSTGDNERLF. The whole CDR3 is CASSTGDNERLFF. This rearrangement joins TRBV19 to TRBJ1-4; D remains ambiguous. The read finishes 1 residue shy of the CDR3 end, and the germline J gene is used to complete it. CDR3 size: 13 residues. The germline V gene encodes CDR1 FNHDT and CDR2 SITEND (reference sequence). Trimming took 3 bases from V and 5 from J, leaving 8 bases between them.

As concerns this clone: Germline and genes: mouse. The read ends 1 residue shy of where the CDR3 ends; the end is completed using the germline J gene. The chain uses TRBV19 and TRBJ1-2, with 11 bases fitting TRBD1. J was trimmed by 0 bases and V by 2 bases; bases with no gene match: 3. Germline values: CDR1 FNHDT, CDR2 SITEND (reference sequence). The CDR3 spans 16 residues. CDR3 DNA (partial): TGTGCCAGCAGTATGAGGACAGGGGGCGCAAACTCCGACTACACC. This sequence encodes CASSMRTGGANSDYT. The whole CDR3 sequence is CASSMRTGGANSDYTF.

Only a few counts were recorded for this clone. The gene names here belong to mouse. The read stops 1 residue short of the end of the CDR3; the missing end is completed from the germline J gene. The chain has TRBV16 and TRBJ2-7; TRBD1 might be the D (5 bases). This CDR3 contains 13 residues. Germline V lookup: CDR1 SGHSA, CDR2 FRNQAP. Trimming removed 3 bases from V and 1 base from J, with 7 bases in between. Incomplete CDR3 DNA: TGTGCAAGCAGCTTCCAGGGTTCCTATGAACAGTAC. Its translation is CASSFQGSYEQY. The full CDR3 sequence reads CASSFQGSYEQYF.

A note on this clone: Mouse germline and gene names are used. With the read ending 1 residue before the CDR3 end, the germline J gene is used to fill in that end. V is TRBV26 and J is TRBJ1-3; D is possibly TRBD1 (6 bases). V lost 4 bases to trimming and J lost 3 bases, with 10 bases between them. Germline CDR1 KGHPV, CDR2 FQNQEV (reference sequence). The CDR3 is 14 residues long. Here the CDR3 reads CASSPPGHGNTLYF. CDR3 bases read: TGTGCCAGCAGTCCACCGGGACATGGAAATACGCTCTAT.

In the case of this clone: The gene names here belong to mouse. The sequenced CDR3 bases are TGTGCCAGCAGCGCCGGGACAGGGGGAAAAGACACCCAGTAC. This translates into CASSAGTGGKDTQY. The whole CDR3 sequence reads CASSAGTGGKDTQYF. The chain recombines TRBV3 with TRBJ2-5, with TRBD1 matching 11 bases. Read sequence stops 1 residue before the CDR3 end, and the germline J gene provides the missing end. Germline lookup yields CDR1 SNHLY and CDR2 FYNGKV (reference sequence). V was clipped by 5 bases and J by 4 bases; unmatched bases: 5. This CDR3 contains 15 residues.

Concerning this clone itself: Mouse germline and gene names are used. Partial CDR3 DNA: TGCACCTGCAGTGCAGACACTGGGGGTTATGAACAGTAC. It codes for CTCSADTGGYEQY. The full CDR3 sequence reads CTCSADTGGYEQYF. This sequence joins TRBV1 and TRBJ2-7; 8 bases align to TRBD2. The read finishes 1 residue shy of the CDR3 end, and the germline J gene is used to complete it. This CDR3 has 14 amino acids. V was pared by 0 bases and J by 4 bases, with 2 bases of the junction left unmatched. Germline CDR1 reads NSQYPW; CDR2 reads LRSPGD (reference sequence).

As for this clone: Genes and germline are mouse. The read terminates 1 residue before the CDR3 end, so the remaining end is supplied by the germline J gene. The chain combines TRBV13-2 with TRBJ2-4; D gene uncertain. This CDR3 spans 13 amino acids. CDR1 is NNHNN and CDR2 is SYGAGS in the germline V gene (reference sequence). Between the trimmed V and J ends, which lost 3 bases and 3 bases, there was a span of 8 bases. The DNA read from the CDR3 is TGTGCCAGCGGTGGGGGTTGGCAAAACACCTTGTAC. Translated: CASGGGWQNTLY. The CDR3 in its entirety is CASGGGWQNTLYF.

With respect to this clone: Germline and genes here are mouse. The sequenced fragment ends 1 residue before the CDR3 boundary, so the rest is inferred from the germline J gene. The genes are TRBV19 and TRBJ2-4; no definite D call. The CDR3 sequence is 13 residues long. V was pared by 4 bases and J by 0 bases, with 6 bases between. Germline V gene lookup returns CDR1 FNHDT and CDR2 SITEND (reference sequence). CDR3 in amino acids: CASSPHSQNTLYF. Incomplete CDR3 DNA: TGTGCCAGCAGTCCCCATAGTCAAAACACCTTGTAC.

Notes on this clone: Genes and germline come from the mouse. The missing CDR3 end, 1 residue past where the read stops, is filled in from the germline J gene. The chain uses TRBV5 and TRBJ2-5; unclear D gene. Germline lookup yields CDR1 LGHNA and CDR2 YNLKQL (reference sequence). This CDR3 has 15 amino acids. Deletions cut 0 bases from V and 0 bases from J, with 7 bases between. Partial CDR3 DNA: TGTGCCAGCAGCCAAGATAGTGTTAACCAAGACACCCAGTAC. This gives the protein CASSQDSVNQDTQY. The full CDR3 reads CASSQDSVNQDTQYF.

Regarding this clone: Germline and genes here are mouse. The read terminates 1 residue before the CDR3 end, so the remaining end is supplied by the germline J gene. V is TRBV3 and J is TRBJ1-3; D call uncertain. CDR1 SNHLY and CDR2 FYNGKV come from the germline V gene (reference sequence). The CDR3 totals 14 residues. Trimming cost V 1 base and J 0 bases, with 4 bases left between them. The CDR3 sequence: CASSLDNSGNTLYF. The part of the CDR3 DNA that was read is TGTGCCAGCAGCTTAGACAATTCTGGAAATACGCTCTAT.

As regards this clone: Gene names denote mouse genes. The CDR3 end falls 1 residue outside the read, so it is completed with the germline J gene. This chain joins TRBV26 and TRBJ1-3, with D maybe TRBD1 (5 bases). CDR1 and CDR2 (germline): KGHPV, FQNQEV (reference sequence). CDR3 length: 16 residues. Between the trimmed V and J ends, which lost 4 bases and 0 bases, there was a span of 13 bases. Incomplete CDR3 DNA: TGTGCCAGCAGTCCTAGACAGATAAATTCTGGAAATACGCTCTAT. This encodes CASSPRQINSGNTLY. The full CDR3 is CASSPRQINSGNTLYF.

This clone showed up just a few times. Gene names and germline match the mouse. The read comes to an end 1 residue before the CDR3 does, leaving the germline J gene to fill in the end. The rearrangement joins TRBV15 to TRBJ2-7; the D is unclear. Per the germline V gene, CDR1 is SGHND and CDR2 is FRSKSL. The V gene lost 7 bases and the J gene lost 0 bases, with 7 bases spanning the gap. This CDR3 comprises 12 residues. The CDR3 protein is CASTRSSYEQYF. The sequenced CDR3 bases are TGTGCCAGCACCAGGAGCTCCTATGAACAGTAC.

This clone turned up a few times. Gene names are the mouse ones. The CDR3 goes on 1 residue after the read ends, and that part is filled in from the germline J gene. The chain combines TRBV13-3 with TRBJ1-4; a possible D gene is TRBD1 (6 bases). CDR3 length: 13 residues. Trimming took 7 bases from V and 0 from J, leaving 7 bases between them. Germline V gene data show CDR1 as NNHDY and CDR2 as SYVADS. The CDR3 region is CASGTISNERLFF. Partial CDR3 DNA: TGTGCCAGCGGGACAATTTCCAACGAAAGATTATTT.

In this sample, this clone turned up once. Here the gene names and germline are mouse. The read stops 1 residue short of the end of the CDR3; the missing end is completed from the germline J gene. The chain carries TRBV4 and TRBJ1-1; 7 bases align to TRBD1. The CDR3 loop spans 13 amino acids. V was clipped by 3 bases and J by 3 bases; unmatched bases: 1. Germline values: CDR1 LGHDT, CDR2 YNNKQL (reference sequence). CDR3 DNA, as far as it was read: TGTGCCAGCAGCTACACAGGGGACACAGAAGTCTTC. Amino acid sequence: CASSYTGDTEVF. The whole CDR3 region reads CASSYTGDTEVFF.

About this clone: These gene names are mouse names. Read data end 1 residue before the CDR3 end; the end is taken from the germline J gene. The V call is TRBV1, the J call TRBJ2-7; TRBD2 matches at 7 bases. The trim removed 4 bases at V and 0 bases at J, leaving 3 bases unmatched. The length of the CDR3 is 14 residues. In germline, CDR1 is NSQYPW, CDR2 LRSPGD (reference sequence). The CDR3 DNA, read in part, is TGCACCTGCAGTGGAGACTGGGTCTCCTATGAACAGTAC. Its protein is CTCSGDWVSYEQY. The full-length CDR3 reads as CTCSGDWVSYEQYF.

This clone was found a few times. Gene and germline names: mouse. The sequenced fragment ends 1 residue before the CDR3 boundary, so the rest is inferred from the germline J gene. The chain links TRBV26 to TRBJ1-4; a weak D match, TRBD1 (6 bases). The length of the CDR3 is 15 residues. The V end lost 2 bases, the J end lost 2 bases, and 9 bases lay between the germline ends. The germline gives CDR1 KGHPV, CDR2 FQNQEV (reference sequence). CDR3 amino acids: CASSLPGQSNERLFF. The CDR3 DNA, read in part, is TGTGCCAGCAGTCTGCCGGGACAATCCAACGAAAGATTATTT.

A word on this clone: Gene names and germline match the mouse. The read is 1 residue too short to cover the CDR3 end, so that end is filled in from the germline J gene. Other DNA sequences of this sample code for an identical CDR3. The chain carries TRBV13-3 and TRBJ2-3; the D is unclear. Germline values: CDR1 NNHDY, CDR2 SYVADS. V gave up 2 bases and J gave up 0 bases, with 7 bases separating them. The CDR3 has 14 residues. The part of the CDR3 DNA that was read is TGTGCCAGCAGTGACAGAACTAGTGCAGAAACGCTGTAT. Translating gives CASSDRTSAETLY. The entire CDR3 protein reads CASSDRTSAETLYF.

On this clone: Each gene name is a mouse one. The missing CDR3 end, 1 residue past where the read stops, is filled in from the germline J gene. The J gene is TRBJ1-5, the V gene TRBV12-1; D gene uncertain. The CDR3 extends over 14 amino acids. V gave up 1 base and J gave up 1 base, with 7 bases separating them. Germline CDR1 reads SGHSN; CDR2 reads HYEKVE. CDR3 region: CASSLNKNNQAPLF. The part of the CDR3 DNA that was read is TGTGCCAGCTCTCTTAACAAAAACAACCAGGCTCCGCTT.